The clone carrying this T cell receptor beta chain was detected ten times or more. Its antigen is not identified. Using its own MiXCR run on the 5' RACE reads, TCRdb lists one record per CDR3 protein. The sample consists of almost 30,000 distinct CDR3 sequences, about 12% of them appearing once. These data are taken from a study of neurological immune-mediated disorders. Study-wide points: Private repertoires in all groups were suggested by the finding that expanded clones across subjects shared no CDR3 amino acid sequences.

J lost 7 bases, V lost 6 bases, and 8 bases had no gene match. The CDR3 consists of 14 residues. This clonotype originated in a woman aged 55 to 70 in good health. J is TRBJ2-1 and V is TRBV12-3 or TRBV12-4; the match to TRBD2 covers 8 bases. Sequencing was performed on PBMCs. CDR3 nucleotide sequence: TGTGCCAGCAGCCCAGAGCGGGGGCTTAATGAGCAGTTCTTC. It codes for CASSPERGLNEQFF.